The TCR beta chain under discussion was sequenced for a study of T-cell reconstitution after alpha-beta-depleted transplantation in children. As it was prepared, the TCRbeta library received unique molecular identifiers. Each CDR3 protein is one row after TCRdb ran MiXCR on the PCR reads. The sample shows some 300,000 distinct CDR3 sequences, about 9.3% of them seen only once. This clonotype showed up just a few times. This TCR was sampled from a human donor who donated a stem cell graft to a child with acute lymphoblastic leukemia. Sequencing was performed on PBMCs from the stem cell graft donor, taken from the stem cell graft.

CDR3 protein: CSARVGGTEAFF. The DNA for the CDR3 is TGCAGTGCTAGAGTAGGGGGCACTGAAGCTTTCTTT. This chain connects TRBV20-1 to TRBJ1-1, with a tentative D call TRBD1 (6 bases). With 1 base removed from V and 4 bases from J, the gap between germline ends came to 7 bases. Looked up from germline, CDR1 is DFQATT and CDR2 is SNEGSKA (reference sequence). The length of the CDR3 is 12 residues.